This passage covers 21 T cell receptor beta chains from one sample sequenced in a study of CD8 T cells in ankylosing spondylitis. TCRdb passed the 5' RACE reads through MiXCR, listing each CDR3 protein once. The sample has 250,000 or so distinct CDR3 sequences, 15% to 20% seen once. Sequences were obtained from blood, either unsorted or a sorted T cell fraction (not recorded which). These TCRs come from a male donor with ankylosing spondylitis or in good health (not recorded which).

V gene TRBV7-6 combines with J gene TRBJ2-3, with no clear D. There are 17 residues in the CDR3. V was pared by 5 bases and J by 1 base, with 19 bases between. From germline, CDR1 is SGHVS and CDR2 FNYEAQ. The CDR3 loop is CASSITSILSGTDTQYF. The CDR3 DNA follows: TGTGCCAGCAGCATAACCTCGATATTAAGTGGCACAGATACGCAGTATTTT.

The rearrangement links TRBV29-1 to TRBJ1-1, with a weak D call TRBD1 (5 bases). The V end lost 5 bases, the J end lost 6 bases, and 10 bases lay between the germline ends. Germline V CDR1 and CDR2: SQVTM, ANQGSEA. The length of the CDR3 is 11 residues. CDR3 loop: CSVSRASEAFF. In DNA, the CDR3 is TGCAGCGTTAGCAGGGCCTCTGAAGCTTTCTTT.

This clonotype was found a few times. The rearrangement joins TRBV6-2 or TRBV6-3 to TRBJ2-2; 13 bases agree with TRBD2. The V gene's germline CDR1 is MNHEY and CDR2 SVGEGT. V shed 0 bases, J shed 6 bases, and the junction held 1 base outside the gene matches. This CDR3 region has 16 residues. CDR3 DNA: TGTGCCAGCAGTTACTCGGGACTAGCGGGGCCCGGGGAGCTGTTTTTT. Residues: CASSYSGLAGPGELFF.

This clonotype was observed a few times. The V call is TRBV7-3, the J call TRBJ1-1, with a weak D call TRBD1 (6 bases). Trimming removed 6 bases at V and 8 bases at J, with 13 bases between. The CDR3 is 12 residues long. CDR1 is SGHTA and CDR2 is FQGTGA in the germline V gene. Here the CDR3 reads CASSSGGGEAFF. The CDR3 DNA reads TGTGCCAGCAGTTCCGGGGGCGGGGAAGCTTTCTTT. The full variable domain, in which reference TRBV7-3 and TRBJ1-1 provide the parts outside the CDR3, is GAGVSQTPSNKVTEKGKYVELRCDPISGHTALYWYRQSLGQGPEFLIYFQGTGAADDSGLPNDRFFAVRPEGSVSTLKIQRTERGDSAVYLCASSSGGGEAFFGQGTRLTVV.

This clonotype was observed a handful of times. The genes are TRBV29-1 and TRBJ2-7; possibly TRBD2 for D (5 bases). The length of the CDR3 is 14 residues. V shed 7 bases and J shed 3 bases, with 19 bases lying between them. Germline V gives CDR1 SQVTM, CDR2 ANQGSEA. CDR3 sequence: CSARGGFGIYEQYF. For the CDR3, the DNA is TGCAGCGCACGGGGTGGATTCGGAATCTACGAGCAGTACTTC.

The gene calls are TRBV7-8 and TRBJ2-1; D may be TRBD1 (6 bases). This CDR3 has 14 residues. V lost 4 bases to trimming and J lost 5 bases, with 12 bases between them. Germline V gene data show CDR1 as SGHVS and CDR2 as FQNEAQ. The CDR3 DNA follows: TGTGCCAGCAGCTCCTATACAGGGAACAATGAGCAGTTCTTC. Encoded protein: CASSSYTGNNEQFF. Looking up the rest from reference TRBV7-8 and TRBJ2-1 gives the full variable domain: GAGVSQSPRYKVAKRGQDVALRCDPISGHVSLFWYQQALGQGPEFLTYFQNEAQLDKSGLPSDRFFAERPEGSVSTLKIQRTQQEDSAVYLCASSSYTGNNEQFFGPGTRLTVL.

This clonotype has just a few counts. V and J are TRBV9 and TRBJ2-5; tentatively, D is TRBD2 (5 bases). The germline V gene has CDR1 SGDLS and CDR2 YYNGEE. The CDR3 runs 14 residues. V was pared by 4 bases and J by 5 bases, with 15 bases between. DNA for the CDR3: TGTGCCAGCAGCCCCCGTCCCGGCGGGGAGACCCAGTACTTC. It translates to CASSPRPGGETQYF.

The CDR3 loop is CASGNETGGLETQYF. The CDR3 coding sequence is TGTGCTAGTGGTAACGAGACAGGGGGCTTAGAGACCCAGTACTTC. The rearrangement joins TRBV12-5 to TRBJ2-5; 10 bases map to TRBD1. This CDR3 has 15 amino acids. The germline V gene encodes CDR1 LGHNT and CDR2 FRNRAP. The V gene end was trimmed by 5 bases and the J gene end by 4 bases; junction bases not matched to a gene: 7.

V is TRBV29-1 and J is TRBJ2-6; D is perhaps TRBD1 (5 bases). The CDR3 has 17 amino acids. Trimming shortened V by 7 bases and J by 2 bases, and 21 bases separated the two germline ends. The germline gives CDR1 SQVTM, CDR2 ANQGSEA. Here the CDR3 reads CSALRMTDGAGANVLTF. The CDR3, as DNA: TGCAGCGCTCTTCGGATGACAGATGGAGCTGGGGCCAACGTCCTGACTTTC.

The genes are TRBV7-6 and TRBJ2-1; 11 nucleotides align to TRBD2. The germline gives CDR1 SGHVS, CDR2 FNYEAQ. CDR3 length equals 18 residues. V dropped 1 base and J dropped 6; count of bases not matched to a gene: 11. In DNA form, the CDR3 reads TGTGCCAGCAGCTTAGTTTTAGGGACTAGCGGAAGTCGCAATGAGCAGTTCTTC. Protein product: CASSLVLGTSGSRNEQFF.

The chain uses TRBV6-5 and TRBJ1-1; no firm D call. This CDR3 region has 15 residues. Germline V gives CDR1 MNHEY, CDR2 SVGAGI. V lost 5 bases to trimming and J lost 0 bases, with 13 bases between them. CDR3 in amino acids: CASSHRPEMNTEAFF. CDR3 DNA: TGTGCCAGCAGTCACCGACCTGAAATGAACACTGAAGCTTTCTTT.

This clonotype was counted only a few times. The CDR3 sequence is CASSQSGLATDTQYF. DNA of the CDR3: TGTGCCAGCAGCCAATCGGGACTAGCCACAGATACGCAGTATTTT. V is TRBV12-3 or TRBV12-4 and J is TRBJ2-3, with 9 bases lining up with TRBD2. The CDR3 contains 15 residues. The V segment lost 6 bases and the J segment 2 bases; nucleotides outside the gene matches: 6.

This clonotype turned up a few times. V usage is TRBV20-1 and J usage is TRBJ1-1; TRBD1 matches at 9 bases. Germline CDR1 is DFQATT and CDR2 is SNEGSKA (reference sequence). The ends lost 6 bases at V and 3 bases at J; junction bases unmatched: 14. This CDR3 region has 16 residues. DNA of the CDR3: TGCAGTGCGAGGGGGGATAACAGGGGGCTGGACACTGAAGCTTTCTTT. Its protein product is CSARGDNRGLDTEAFF.

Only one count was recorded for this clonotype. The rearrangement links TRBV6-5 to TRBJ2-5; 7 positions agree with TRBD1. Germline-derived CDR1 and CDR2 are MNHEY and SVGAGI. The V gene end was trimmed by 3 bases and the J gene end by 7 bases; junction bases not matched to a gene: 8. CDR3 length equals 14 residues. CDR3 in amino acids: CASSYGTDPWTQYF. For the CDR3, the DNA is TGTGCCAGCAGTTATGGGACAGACCCTTGGACCCAGTACTTC.

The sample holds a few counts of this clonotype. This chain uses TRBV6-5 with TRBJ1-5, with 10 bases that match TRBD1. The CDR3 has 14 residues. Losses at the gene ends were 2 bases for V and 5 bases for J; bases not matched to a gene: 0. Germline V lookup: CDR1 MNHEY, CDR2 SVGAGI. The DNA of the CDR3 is TGTGCCAGCAGTTACGGGACAGGGGATCAGCCCCAGCATTTT. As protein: CASSYGTGDQPQHF.

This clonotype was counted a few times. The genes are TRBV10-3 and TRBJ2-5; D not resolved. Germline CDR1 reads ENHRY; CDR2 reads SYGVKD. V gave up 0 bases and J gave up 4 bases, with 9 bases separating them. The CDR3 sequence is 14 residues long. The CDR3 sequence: CAISESTAPETQYF. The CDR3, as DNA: TGTGCCATCAGTGAGTCAACAGCCCCAGAGACCCAGTACTTC.

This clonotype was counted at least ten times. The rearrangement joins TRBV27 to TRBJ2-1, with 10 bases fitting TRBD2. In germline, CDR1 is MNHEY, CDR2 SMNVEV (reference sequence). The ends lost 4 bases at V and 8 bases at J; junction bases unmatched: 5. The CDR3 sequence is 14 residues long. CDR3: CASSYSGRHDEQFF. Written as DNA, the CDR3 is TGTGCCAGCAGTTATAGCGGGAGGCACGATGAGCAGTTCTTC.

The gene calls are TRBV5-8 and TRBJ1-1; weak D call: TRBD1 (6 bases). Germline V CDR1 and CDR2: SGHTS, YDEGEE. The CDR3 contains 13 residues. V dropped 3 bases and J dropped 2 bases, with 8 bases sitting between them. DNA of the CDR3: TGTGCCAGCAGCTGGGACATCAACACTGAAGCTTTCTTT. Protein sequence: CASSWDINTEAFF.

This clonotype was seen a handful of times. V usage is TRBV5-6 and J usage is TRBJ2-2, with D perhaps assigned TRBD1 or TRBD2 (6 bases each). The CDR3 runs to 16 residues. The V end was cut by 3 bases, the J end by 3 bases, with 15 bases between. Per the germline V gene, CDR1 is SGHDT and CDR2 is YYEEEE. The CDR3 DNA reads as TGTGCCAGCAGCTGGAGGGGGAGAAGGCACACCGGGGAGCTGTTTTTT. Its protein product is CASSWRGRRHTGELFF.

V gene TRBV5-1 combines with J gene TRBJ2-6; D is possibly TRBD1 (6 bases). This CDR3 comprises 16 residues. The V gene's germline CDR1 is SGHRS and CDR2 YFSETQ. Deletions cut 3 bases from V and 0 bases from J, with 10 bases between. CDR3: CASSSGHFSGANVLTF. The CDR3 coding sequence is TGCGCCAGCAGCTCGGGACACTTCTCTGGGGCCAACGTCCTGACTTTC. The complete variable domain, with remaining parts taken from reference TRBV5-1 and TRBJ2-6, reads KAGVTQTPRYLIKTRGQQVTLSCSPISGHRSVSWYQQTPGQGLQFLFEYFSETQRNKGNFPGRFSGRQFSNSRSEMNVSTLELGDSALYLCASSSGHFSGANVLTFGAGSRLTVL.

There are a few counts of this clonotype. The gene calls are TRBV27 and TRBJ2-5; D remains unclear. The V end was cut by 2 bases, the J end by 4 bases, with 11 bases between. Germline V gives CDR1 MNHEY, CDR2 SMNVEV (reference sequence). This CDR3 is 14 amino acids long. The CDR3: CASSLAGVGETQYF. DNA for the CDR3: TGTGCCAGCAGTTTAGCTGGGGTCGGAGAGACCCAGTACTTC.